The rows below give T cell receptor beta chains drawn from one sample of a study of HIV-infected children after antiretroviral therapy interruption. TCRdb independently ran MiXCR on the 3' RACE reads; one entry per CDR3 protein. The sample includes some 16,000 distinct CDR3 sequences, approximately 3% of them seen just once. The source material was CD45RA+ CD4+ T cells from PBMCs, sampled from a donor given antiretroviral therapy, either interrupted or continuous. Receptors were obtained from a child under 18 with HIV. The conserved cysteine and the conserved F or W are not part of the CDR3 here. The D gene is left open where the match is weak. The size field is filled for only some rows; it gives once, few, many or a size class.

CDR3 protein: ASSLKTGQVF; clone size: many; V gene: TRBV7-3; J gene: TRBJ1-1; D gene: NA
CDR3 protein: ATALRSNRPQH; clone size: many; V gene: TRBV24-1; J gene: TRBJ1-5; D gene: NA
CDR3 protein: ASGPGGERGNQPQH; clone size: many; V gene: TRBV12-3/TRBV12-4; J gene: TRBJ1-5; D gene: NA
CDR3 protein: ATTGGTGYAEAF; clone size: many; V gene: TRBV2; J gene: TRBJ1-1; D gene: TRBD1
CDR3 protein: ASSDPTVSYEQY; clone size: many; V gene: TRBV5-1; J gene: TRBJ2-7; D gene: NA
CDR3 protein: ASSVGQGTNEKLF; clone size: many; V gene: TRBV10-2; J gene: TRBJ1-4; D gene: TRBD1
CDR3 protein: ASSPQGTVNEKLF; clone size: NA; V gene: TRBV11-2; J gene: TRBJ1-4; D gene: TRBD1
CDR3 protein: ASSGISRGANVLT; clone size: many; V gene: TRBV5-6; J gene: TRBJ2-6; D gene: NA
CDR3 protein: ASSQDPVSTDTQY; clone size: many; V gene: TRBV4-1; J gene: TRBJ2-3; D gene: NA
CDR3 protein: ASSSLPRVADTQY; clone size: many; V gene: TRBV7-2; J gene: TRBJ2-3; D gene: NA
CDR3 protein: ASTRRWGPEVYGYT; clone size: many; V gene: TRBV19; J gene: TRBJ1-2; D gene: NA
CDR3 protein: ASRGGNTEAF; clone size: NA; V gene: TRBV2; J gene: TRBJ1-1; D gene: NA
CDR3 protein: ASSFELQPQH; clone size: many; V gene: TRBV7-9; J gene: TRBJ1-5; D gene: NA
CDR3 protein: ASSLAILEAGNTIY; clone size: large; V gene: TRBV7-6; J gene: TRBJ1-3; D gene: NA
CDR3 protein: AWKRVGSPYEQY; clone size: many; V gene: TRBV30; J gene: TRBJ2-7; D gene: NA
CDR3 protein: ASGRTDNSPLY; clone size: many; V gene: TRBV6-6; J gene: TRBJ1-6; D gene: NA
CDR3 protein: ASSTGAAVKLF; clone size: many; V gene: TRBV6-2/TRBV6-3; J gene: TRBJ2-2; D gene: TRBD1
CDR3 protein: SARVESPNQPQH; clone size: many; V gene: TRBV20-1; J gene: TRBJ1-5; D gene: NA
CDR3 protein: SASGGQAEKLF; clone size: many; V gene: TRBV29-1; J gene: TRBJ1-4; D gene: NA
CDR3 protein: AWTLQGGNQPQH; clone size: medium-sized; V gene: TRBV30; J gene: TRBJ1-5; D gene: NA
CDR3 protein: SARQPGQGPGELF; clone size: many; V gene: TRBV20-1; J gene: TRBJ2-2; D gene: TRBD1
CDR3 protein: ASSSNTPGELF; clone size: many; V gene: TRBV7-3; J gene: TRBJ2-2; D gene: NA
CDR3 protein: ATKNTGELF; clone size: medium-sized; V gene: TRBV24-1; J gene: TRBJ2-2; D gene: NA
CDR3 protein: ASSSDGRFTWEQY; clone size: few; V gene: TRBV5-6; J gene: TRBJ2-7; D gene: NA
CDR3 protein: ASSAGQESYNEQF; clone size: many; V gene: TRBV6-5; J gene: TRBJ2-1; D gene: TRBD1
CDR3 protein: ASSFGQEGGQY; clone size: many; V gene: TRBV2; J gene: TRBJ2-7; D gene: NA
CDR3 protein: ASSYRGGTDTQY; clone size: medium-sized; V gene: TRBV6-5; J gene: TRBJ2-3; D gene: NA
CDR3 protein: ASSGLAGRYNEQF; clone size: many; V gene: TRBV10-2; J gene: TRBJ2-1; D gene: TRBD2
CDR3 protein: ASSLGDRLTEAF; clone size: many; V gene: TRBV11-1; J gene: TRBJ1-1; D gene: TRBD1
CDR3 protein: SVYTAEGYT; clone size: medium-sized; V gene: TRBV29-1; J gene: TRBJ1-2; D gene: NA
CDR3 protein: ASSLDGGAYNEQF; clone size: many; V gene: TRBV5-1; J gene: TRBJ2-1; D gene: TRBD2
CDR3 protein: SAPQGAIDTQY; clone size: many; V gene: TRBV20-1; J gene: TRBJ2-3; D gene: TRBD1
CDR3 protein: SGEKGNIQY; clone size: many; V gene: TRBV29-1; J gene: TRBJ2-4; D gene: NA
CDR3 protein: ASGPNRGLGELF; clone size: many; V gene: TRBV12-5; J gene: TRBJ2-2; D gene: TRBD1
CDR3 protein: ASSHGGGAGASGNTIY; clone size: many; V gene: TRBV4-1; J gene: TRBJ1-3; D gene: NA
CDR3 protein: ASSLLGSNTEAF; clone size: many; V gene: TRBV7-3; J gene: TRBJ1-1; D gene: NA
CDR3 protein: SATTPAGGGHIGGEQY; clone size: many; V gene: TRBV20-1; J gene: TRBJ2-7; D gene: TRBD2
CDR3 protein: ATSSRGGIAYNEQF; clone size: many; V gene: TRBV19; J gene: TRBJ2-1; D gene: NA
CDR3 protein: ASSEVLGSPIPSGNTIY; clone size: many; V gene: TRBV2; J gene: TRBJ1-3; D gene: NA
CDR3 protein: ASSGGTGDQPQH; clone size: many; V gene: TRBV2; J gene: TRBJ1-5; D gene: TRBD1
CDR3 protein: ASSLPGKGTDTQY; clone size: many; V gene: TRBV7-2; J gene: TRBJ2-3; D gene: NA
CDR3 protein: ASTSTFSGANVLT; clone size: many; V gene: TRBV7-3; J gene: TRBJ2-6; D gene: NA
CDR3 protein: ATRESGTVNEKLF; clone size: many; V gene: TRBV24-1; J gene: TRBJ1-4; D gene: TRBD1